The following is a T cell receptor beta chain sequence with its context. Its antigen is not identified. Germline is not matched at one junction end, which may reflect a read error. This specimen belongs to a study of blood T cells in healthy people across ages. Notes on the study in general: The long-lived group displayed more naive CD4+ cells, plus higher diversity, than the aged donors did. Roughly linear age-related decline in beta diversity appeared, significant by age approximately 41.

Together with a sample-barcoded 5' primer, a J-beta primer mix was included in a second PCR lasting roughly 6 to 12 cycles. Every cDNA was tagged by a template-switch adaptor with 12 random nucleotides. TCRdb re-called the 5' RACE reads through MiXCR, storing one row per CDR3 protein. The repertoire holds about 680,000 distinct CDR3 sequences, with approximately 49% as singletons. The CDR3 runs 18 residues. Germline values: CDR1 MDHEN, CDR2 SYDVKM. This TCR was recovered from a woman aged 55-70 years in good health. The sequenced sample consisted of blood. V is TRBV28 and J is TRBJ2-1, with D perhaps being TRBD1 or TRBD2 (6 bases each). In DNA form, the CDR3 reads TGTGCCAACAGTAAACCCGGGGGCCTGAGGAGCTCCTACAATGAGCAGTTCTTC. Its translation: CANSKPGGLRSSYNEQFF.